These T cell receptor beta chains were read from a single sample in a study of cytomegalovirus exposure and HLA in healthy donors. Data came from immunoSEQ multiplex PCR; TCRdb stores just in-frame clones and leaves some out. The sample yields some 120,000 clones, roughly 83% seen once. Source material: PBMCs. The source of these receptors is a man under 40 in good health and CMV-seropositive. Both conserved end residues are part of each CDR3. A D gene is named only where the DNA matches it firmly. Clone size is not always given. Where it is, it says once, few, many or a class for expanded clones.

-	TRBD2	TRBJ2-7	TRBV28	TGTGCCAGCAAAATTAGCGGGACGGGTTACGAGCAGTACTTC	CASKISGTGYEQYF
once	TRBD2	TRBJ2-3	TRBV9	TGTGCCAGCAGCCTAGCGGGACAAAGCACAGATACGCAGTATTTT	CASSLAGQSTDTQYF
-	TRBD2	TRBJ2-2	TRBV4-3	TGCGCCAGCAGCCAATTGGCTAGCGGGGCGATAAACACCGGGGAGCTGTTTTTT	CASSQLASGAINTGELFF
-	-	TRBJ1-6	TRBV6-1	TGTGCCAGCAGTGACCCCTCCCGGGTATATTCACCCCTCCACTTT	CASSDPSRVYSPLHF
-	-	TRBJ2-2	TRBV7-2	TGTGCCAGCAGCCCTCAGCCGGGCACCGGGGAGCTGTTTTTT	CASSPQPGTGELFF
-	-	TRBJ1-2	TRBV30	TGTGCCTGGACAGATCTCAACTATGGCTACACCTTC	CAWTDLNYGYTF
-	TRBD1	TRBJ2-5	TRBV5-1	TGCGCCAGCAGCTTCGGACAGGGGGTGGGGACCCAGTACTTC	CASSFGQGVGTQYF
-	TRBD1	TRBJ1-6	TRBV28	TGTGCCAGCACATACGACAGGGGATCTAATTCACCCCTCCACTTT	CASTYDRGSNSPLHF
-	-	TRBJ1-1	TRBV6-6	TGTGCCAGCAGTTACCGGGGACAAGGTGAGGCTTTCTTT	CASSYRGQGEAFF
-	-	TRBJ1-2	TRBV7-2	TGTGCCAGCAGCCCTTCATGGGGGGTTAACTATGGCTACACCTTC	CASSPSWGVNYGYTF
few	-	TRBJ2-3	TRBV18	TGTGCCAGCTCCCGAGGCACAGATACGCAGTATTTT	CASSRGTDTQYF
-	TRBD2	TRBJ2-1	TRBV5-8	TGTGCCAGCAGCTTGACCGGGGGGGCGGGACGCCTTTACAATGAGCAGTTCTTC	CASSLTGGAGRLYNEQFF
-	-	TRBJ1-1	TRBV5-1	TGCGCCAGCAGCTTGGTCGGTGGGTTCCAGACTGAACAAACTGAAGCTTTCTTT	CASSLVGGFQTEQTEAFF
-	TRBD1	TRBJ2-7	TRBV4-3	TGCGCCAGCAGCCAGGCGGTTGGGACAGGGGCCTACGAGCAGTACTTC	CASSQAVGTGAYEQYF
-	-	TRBJ2-6	TRBV7-2	TGTGCCAGCAGCGCCCGAGGTGGGGGGGCCAACGTCCTGACTTTC	CASSARGGGANVLTF
-	-	TRBJ2-3	TRBV18	TGTGCCAGCTCACCACGCGTTTGGGGGGACAGAATTGCAGATACGCAGTATTTT	CASSPRVWGDRIADTQYF
-	TRBD1	TRBJ1-5	TRBV4-3	TGCGCCAGCAGCCAATCGGGACAGGGCATTAATCAGCCCCAGCATTTT	CASSQSGQGINQPQHF
-	-	TRBJ1-4	TRBV4-2	TGTGCCAGCAGCCTCAATGGGGGGGCAGCTAATGAAAAACTGTTTTTT	CASSLNGGAANEKLFF
few	TRBD2	TRBJ2-1	TRBV30	TGTGCCTGGAGACGACTAGCTTCCCTCAATGAGCAGTTCTTC	CAWRRLASLNEQFF
-	-	TRBJ2-7	TRBV5-8	TGTGCCAGCAGCCGGAGACAGCAGTACTTC	CASSRRQQYF
-	-	TRBJ2-1	TRBV5-6	TGTGCCAGCAGCTTTGGGTTTAGACAAAGCGGTATTTCCTACAATGAGCAGTTCTTC	CASSFGFRQSGISYNEQFF
once	-	TRBJ2-5	TRBV5-1	TGCGCCAGCAGCCTGAAGGGGGAGACCCAGTACTTC	CASSLKGETQYF
few	TRBD1	TRBJ1-5	TRBV2	TGTGCCAGCAGTGCTCTGACAGGGCGCAATCAGCCCCAGCATTTT	CASSALTGRNQPQHF
once	-	TRBJ1-1	TRBV14	TGTGCCAGCAGCCAGGAAGGGAGGCGGACTGAAGCTTTCTTT	CASSQEGRRTEAFF
-	TRBD2	TRBJ2-3	TRBV9	TGTGCCAGCAGCGTAGTCGGCGGGAGTGGGGATACGCAGTATTTT	CASSVVGGSGDTQYF
once	TRBD1	TRBJ2-7	TRBV28	TGTGCCAGCAGTTTAAGGGGGCTGGAACAGTACTTC	CASSLRGLEQYF
-	-	TRBJ2-7	TRBV9	TGTGCCAGCAGCCCACTCTCGGGGTGGAACGAGCAGTACTTC	CASSPLSGWNEQYF